This TCR beta chain was observed in a study of cytomegalovirus exposure and HLA in healthy donors. In the case of this clone: Its target is unknown.

Study outcomes and limitations: Three of the chains that were CMV-associated were confirmed in vitro to be specific for CMV antigens.

The method was immunoSEQ multiplex PCR; TCRdb's version includes in-frame clones alone and lacks a portion of them. In the table there are approximately 20,000 clones, about 97% of which are singletons. Per the germline V gene, CDR1 is SQVTM and CDR2 is ANQGSEA. The CDR3 runs to 13 residues. V was cut by 3 bases and J by 7 bases, with 13 bases left in between. The specimen was PBMCs. The origin of this receptor is a man aged 30 to 45 in good health and CMV-seropositive. The gene calls are TRBV29-1 and TRBJ2-1, with a weak D call TRBD2 (6 bases). In nucleotides, the CDR3 is TGCAGCGTTGACCCCCGGAGCGGGAATGAGCAGTTCTTC. Its protein product is CSVDPRSGNEQFF.